This entry is about one TCR beta chain. The CDR3 is 15 residues long. Germline V gene data show CDR1 as SEHNR and CDR2 as FQNEAQ (reference sequence). The J segment lost 6 bases and the V segment lost 0 bases, leaving 4 bases of the junction unmatched. This entry belongs to a study of blood T cell repertoires in COVID-19. Study-wide background: Material from acute and convalescent COVID-19 was sourced from the United States, Italy and Spain. PBMCs, B-cell-depleted T cells, or T cells were the source of the cDNA or gDNA that made up the material.

Seattle patient enrollment occurred during active infection, with longitudinal follow-up thereafter. As processed by the authors: Counts of nucleated cells, estimated from reference gene primer amplification, were obtained. Sequencing used immunoSEQ multiplex PCR; TCRdb keeps in-frame clones, though not all of them. That table is the source of V, J and clone size, and D and trimming were worked out from the DNA. In the table there are about 69,000 clones, approximately 84% of which are singletons. The specimen was peripheral blood. The V gene is TRBV7-9, the J gene TRBJ2-3; 9 bases match TRBD2. The receptor was isolated from a man aged 45 to 65 with COVID-19, enrolled during active disease. Here the CDR3 DNA reads TGTGCCAGCAGCTTAGCAGCGGGGGGCCGGGATACGCAGTATTTT. Its translation is CASSLAAGGRDTQYF.